These 10 T cell receptor beta chains originate from one sample sequenced in a study of PD-L1 blockade in urothelial cancer. TCRdb's copy holds only in-frame clones and misses some; the assay was immunoSEQ multiplex PCR. The sample holds under 30,000 clones, roughly 83% seen once. The sample consisted of PBMCs, taken around atezolizumab (anti-PD-L1) treatment. All receptors derive from a man in his 70s with urothelial cancer.

This sequence joins TRBV7-9 and TRBJ2-1; 10 positions agree with TRBD2. The CDR3 covers 17 residues. J lost 10 bases, V lost 4 bases, and 16 bases had no gene match. Per germline, CDR1 SEHNR and CDR2 FQNEAQ (reference sequence). The CDR3 bases are TGTGCCAGCAGCTCCTCCCTTGGGCTAGCGGGAGTCGGAGAGCAGTTCTTC. Amino acid sequence: CASSSSLGLAGVGEQFF.

The rearrangement uses TRBV10-3 and TRBJ2-5; D gene uncertain. The CDR3 totals 15 residues. From germline, CDR1 is ENHRY and CDR2 SYGVKD. V was pared by 0 bases and J by 2 bases, with 10 bases between. This CDR3 is CAISESMAEQETQYF. Written as DNA, the CDR3 is TGTGCCATCAGTGAGTCGATGGCAGAACAAGAGACCCAGTACTTC.

V usage is TRBV2 and J usage is TRBJ1-2, with 9 positions matching TRBD1. V lost 6 bases to trimming and J lost 3 bases; unmatched junction nucleotides: 8. Germline CDR1 reads SNHLY; CDR2 reads FYNNEI. The CDR3 runs 15 residues. This CDR3 reads CASRLGTGKDYGYTF. CDR3 nucleotides: TGTGCCAGCAGACTTGGGACAGGGAAGGACTATGGCTACACCTTC.

The rearrangement links TRBV14 to TRBJ1-5, with a possible D match to TRBD1 (5 bases). This CDR3 comprises 14 residues. Germline V CDR1 and CDR2: SGHDN, FVKESK. Trimming shortened V by 7 bases and J by 2 bases, and 12 bases separated the two germline ends. DNA of the CDR3: TGTGCCAGCAACGACAGTCTCGGCAATCAGCCCCAGCATTTT. Amino acid sequence: CASNDSLGNQPQHF.

The rearrangement joins TRBV5-5 to TRBJ1-5; no firm D call. The V end was cut by 1 base, the J end by 0 bases, with 8 bases between. Germline V CDR1 and CDR2: SGHKS, YYEKEE (reference sequence). The CDR3 covers 15 residues. The CDR3 is CASSLSGDSNQPQHF. The CDR3 DNA reads TGTGCCAGCAGCTTGTCGGGAGATAGCAATCAGCCCCAGCATTTT.

This sequence joins TRBV10-3 and TRBJ2-1, with 7 positions matching TRBD2. The ends lost 0 bases at V and 5 bases at J; junction bases unmatched: 7. Germline V gives CDR1 ENHRY, CDR2 SYGVKD. This CDR3 region has 16 residues. The CDR3 DNA is TGTGCCATCAGTGAGTCTTGGGAGGGCGCAGACAATGAGCAGTTCTTC. Translating gives CAISESWEGADNEQFF.

V usage is TRBV5-1 and J usage is TRBJ2-5; D remains ambiguous. Trimming pared 1 base from V and 3 bases from J, leaving 10 bases between. The CDR3 loop spans 14 amino acids. CDR1 and CDR2 from the germline V gene are SGHRS and YFSETQ. The DNA for the CDR3 is TGCGCCAGCAGCTTGTTTTCTAGTGAAGAGACCCAGTACTTC. Protein: CASSLFSSEETQYF.

This clone has only a few counts. A junction end diverges from the germline sequence, so it may reflect a read error. The genes are TRBV7-7 and TRBJ2-5; a weak D match, TRBD2 (5 bases). Germline assignment: CDR1 SSHAT and CDR2 FNYEAQ (reference sequence). The CDR3 contains 15 residues. CDR3 region: CASSRGLGGQETQYF. The CDR3 DNA reads TGTGCTAGCAGCCGAGGCTTGGGCGGGCAAGAGACCCAGTACTTC.

CDR3 loop: CASTDTGAPHYGYTF. The CDR3 DNA is TGTGCCAGCACCGATACAGGGGCTCCTCATTATGGCTACACCTTC. This chain joins TRBV6-1 and TRBJ1-2, with 7 bases fitting TRBD1. The V gene end was trimmed by 7 bases and the J gene end by 5 bases; junction bases not matched to a gene: 13. CDR3 length: 15 residues. From germline, CDR1 is MNHNS and CDR2 SASEGT.

V is TRBV6-1 and J is TRBJ1-4; 8 bases are shared with TRBD1. Looked up from germline, CDR1 is MNHNS and CDR2 is SASEGT. V lost 7 bases to trimming and J lost 1 base; unmatched junction nucleotides: 5. The CDR3 covers 15 residues. The CDR3 DNA follows: TGTGCCAGCATCCCAGGACAGGGAACTAATGAAAAACTGTTTTTT. As protein: CASIPGQGTNEKLFF.